The rows below give T cell receptor beta chains drawn from one sample of a study of blood T cell repertoires in COVID-19. Using immunoSEQ multiplex PCR, the repertoire was profiled, and TCRdb retains in-frame clones only, with some absent. Of around 270,000 clones listed, about 90% were seen once; the top ten hold approximately 3.4%. Material for sequencing was PBMCs or T cells enriched from blood (not recorded which). Receptor source: a woman between 35 and 50 years old who had been exposed to COVID-19. Both conserved end residues are part of each CDR3. Each record gives: D gene, V gene, J gene, clone size, CDR3 DNA, CDR3 protein. The D gene is left open where the match is weak. Clone size is stated in some rows and not others, as once, few, many or a class when expanded.

.	TRBV7-8	TRBJ1-3	.	TGTGCCAGCAGCTTAGCAAGGTGGGGACAAGCTGGAAACACCATATATTTT	CASSLARWGQAGNTIYF
.	TRBV9	TRBJ1-3	.	TGTGCCAGCAGCGTAGGTGGGGGACACCGGTACTCTGGAAACACCATATATTTT	CASSVGGGHRYSGNTIYF
TRBD2	TRBV29-1	TRBJ2-1	.	TGCAGCGTCGCGGAAGCGGGGGATTACAATGAGCAGTTCTTC	CSVAEAGDYNEQFF
.	TRBV5-4	TRBJ1-3	.	TGTGCCAGCAGCTTGTACGGTGGAAACACCATATATTTT	CASSLYGGNTIYF
.	TRBV4-3	TRBJ2-7	.	TGCGCCAGCAGCCGACCTCGACAGCCCTACGAGCAGTACTTC	CASSRPRQPYEQYF
TRBD1	TRBV7-2	TRBJ1-2	.	TGTGCCAGCAGCTTAGGGATGGGACAGGGCGCCTCCTATGGCTACACCTTC	CASSLGMGQGASYGYTF
.	TRBV7-9	TRBJ2-7	.	TGTGCCAGCAGCTTAGGGGGCTCCGGCACGTCCTACGAGCAGTACTTC	CASSLGGSGTSYEQYF
.	TRBV6-5	TRBJ1-4	few	TGTGCCAGCAGTTACTTCGGCGGGAGGGGTAATGAAAAACTGTTTTTT	CASSYFGGRGNEKLFF
.	TRBV4-1	TRBJ1-2	once	TGCGCCAGCAGCCGCGCAACCGGGGATGGCTACACCTTC	CASSRATGDGYTF
TRBD2	TRBV28	TRBJ2-5	.	TGTGCCAGCACGAGCGGGAGGGAGACCCAGTACTTC	CASTSGRETQYF
TRBD2	TRBV27	TRBJ2-5	.	TGTGCCAGCAGTTCGGCGACTAGCGGGGGGCTCACTGGGGGGACCCAGTACTTC	CASSSATSGGLTGGTQYF
.	TRBV9	TRBJ1-5	.	TGTGCCAGCGGGAGGGGTCAGCCCCAGCATTTT	CASGRGQPQHF
.	TRBV27	TRBJ1-3	few	TGTGCCAGCAGGTCCTCCCAGGGCTTACCTGACACCATATATTTT	CASRSSQGLPDTIYF
.	TRBV4-1	TRBJ1-2	.	TGCGCCAGCAGCCCCATAGCATCGGGGGGGGCCTATAATGGCTACACCTTC	CASSPIASGGAYNGYTF
TRBD2	TRBV9	TRBJ2-1	.	TGTGCCAGCAGCGTAAATTTCAAGGCTAGCGGACTCGAGGAGCAGTTCTTC	CASSVNFKASGLEEQFF
TRBD2	TRBV19	TRBJ2-1	.	TGTGCCAGTAGCCGCGCGGGGCTAGCGGGTATCAATGAGCAGTTCTTC	CASSRAGLAGINEQFF
TRBD1	TRBV11-3	TRBJ1-2	.	TGTGCCAGCAGCGAGGGGACAGTCCCCCTCGACTACACCTTC	CASSEGTVPLDYTF
TRBD1	TRBV10-3	TRBJ1-4	.	TGTGCCATCAGCGAGGACAGGCTTGATGAAAAACTGTTTTTT	CAISEDRLDEKLFF
.	TRBV27	TRBJ1-4	few	TGTGCCAGCAGTTCCCCAAGCCAGGGCAAAAACGAAAAACTGTTTTTT	CASSSPSQGKNEKLFF
.	TRBV5-4	TRBJ1-1	.	TGTGCCAGCAGCTTGGCCACAGGGAGTGGCACTGAAGCTTTCTTT	CASSLATGSGTEAFF
.	TRBV25-1	TRBJ1-1	.	TGTGCCAGCAGTCCTCGTCCGGACACTGAAGCTTTCTTT	CASSPRPDTEAFF
.	TRBV18	TRBJ2-1	.	TGTGCCAGCTCACCAAACGATCAGGGACTCGTGCACAATGAGCAGTTCTTC	CASSPNDQGLVHNEQFF
TRBD2	TRBV11-3	TRBJ2-5	.	TGTGCCAGCAGCTTAAGAGGGGAGGGCCTGATGGAGACCCAGTACTTC	CASSLRGEGLMETQYF
.	TRBV5-8	TRBJ2-2	.	TGTGCCAGCAGCTTATATAAGACAGGGAACACCGGGGAGCTGTTTTTT	CASSLYKTGNTGELFF
.	TRBV24-1	TRBJ2-2	.	TGTGCCACCAGTGATTCAGGCAGGGGCTACACCGGGGAGCTGTTTTTT	CATSDSGRGYTGELFF
.	TRBV12-3/TRBV12-4	TRBJ1-2	once	TGTGCCAGCAGCCCTGCCGTCCGGTATGGCTACACCTTC	CASSPAVRYGYTF
.	TRBV7-9	TRBJ2-2	once	TGTGCCAGCAGCTTAGGGGCAGAGCTGTACACCGGGGAGCTGTTTTTT	CASSLGAELYTGELFF
.	TRBV6-5	TRBJ1-6	.	TGTGCCAGCACAATCAGGGGTTGGGAATCACCCCTCCACTTT	CASTIRGWESPLHF
TRBD1	TRBV7-9	TRBJ1-5	.	TGTGCCAGCAGCCGGGACAGGGACAATCAGCCCCAGCATTTT	CASSRDRDNQPQHF
TRBD1	TRBV5-4	TRBJ2-7	.	TGTGCCAGCAGCCCGGGTGGGGCACAGGGGTTGTGGTCCTACGAGCAGTACTTC	CASSPGGAQGLWSYEQYF
.	TRBV11-3	TRBJ2-2	once	TGTGCCAGCAGCTCGCGGGACAGAGACACCGGGGAGCTGTTTTTT	CASSSRDRDTGELFF
.	TRBV19	TRBJ2-7	.	TGTGCCAGTAGTAGTTCCCGGGGGGCCCACTACGAGCAGTACTTC	CASSSSRGAHYEQYF
TRBD1	TRBV2	TRBJ2-6	.	TGTGCCAGCAGCTACGGACAGGGGCCCGGGGCCAACGTCCTGACTTTC	CASSYGQGPGANVLTF
TRBD2	TRBV9	TRBJ2-2	few	TGTGCCAGCAGCGTAGCCTCAGCGGGGGATGCCGGGGAGCTGTTTTTT	CASSVASAGDAGELFF
.	TRBV21-1	TRBJ1-4	.	TGTGCCAGCAGCAAACTTCACTTTGAAAAACTGTTTTTT	CASSKLHFEKLFF
.	TRBV28	TRBJ1-6	.	TGTGCCAGCACAAGCCCTACTAATTCACCCCTCCACTTT	CASTSPTNSPLHF
TRBD1	TRBV27	TRBJ1-2	.	TGTGCCAGCAGTCCTACCGGGACAGGCACCTTTAATGGCTACACCTTC	CASSPTGTGTFNGYTF
TRBD1	TRBV30	TRBJ2-7	.	TGTGCCTGGAGTATGGGACAGATAATCCCCTCCTACGAGCAGTACTTC	CAWSMGQIIPSYEQYF
TRBD2	TRBV6-2/TRBV6-3	TRBJ2-3	.	TGTGCCAGCAGTCAGAGACTAGCGGGGGGGCATAGCACAGATACGCAGTATTTT	CASSQRLAGGHSTDTQYF
TRBD1	TRBV4-3	TRBJ2-7	.	TGCGCCAGCAGCCAAGGGACAGGGTTTTACGAGCAGTACTTC	CASSQGTGFYEQYF
.	TRBV5-1	TRBJ1-2	once	TGCGCCAGCAGCCAACAGGGCTATGGCTACACCTTC	CASSQQGYGYTF
.	TRBV27	TRBJ1-1	.	TGTGCCAGCAGTAGAAACAGGGAGCTGAACACTGAAGCTTTCTTT	CASSRNRELNTEAFF
TRBD1	TRBV27	TRBJ1-5	.	TGTGCCAGCAGCCTCCTGGGACAGAGCAATCAGCCCCAGCATTTT	CASSLLGQSNQPQHF
.	TRBV10-3	TRBJ2-5	.	TGTGCCACGTCCCAGGGAAAAGAGACCCAGTACTTC	CATSQGKETQYF
.	TRBV20-1	TRBJ1-5	.	TGCAGTGCTAGTGGGCAGGGCGGGAGTCAGCCCCAGCATTTT	CSASGQGGSQPQHF
.	TRBV2	TRBJ1-1	once	TGTGCCAGCAATCCACAGGGTATGAACACTGAAGCTTTCTTT	CASNPQGMNTEAFF
.	TRBV20-1	TRBJ2-5	.	TGCAGTGTTTCGGACAGAGAGACCCAGTACTTC	CSVSDRETQYF
TRBD1	TRBV3-1/TRBV3-2	TRBJ1-5	.	TGTGCCAGCAGCCTAGGGGGCGCGAGCAATCAGCCCCAGCATTTT	CASSLGGASNQPQHF
.	TRBV7-9	TRBJ2-1	once	TGTGCCAGCAGCCTCAAAGGAGGGAATGAGCAGTTCTTC	CASSLKGGNEQFF
TRBD1	TRBV11-2	TRBJ2-7	.	TGTGCCAGCAGCCCCGGGGGGACAGGGAACTACGAGCAGTACTTC	CASSPGGTGNYEQYF
.	TRBV2	TRBJ2-3	.	TGTGCCAGCAGTGGAGGGGGAGATACGCAGTATTTT	CASSGGGDTQYF
TRBD2	TRBV28	TRBJ2-1	.	TGTGCCAGCAGTTCCCGACTAGCGGGGGGAAAATACAATGAGCAGTTCTTC	CASSSRLAGGKYNEQFF
.	TRBV27	TRBJ1-5	.	TGTGCCAGCAGTCCACAGGGCCCCAGTAATCAGCCCCAGCATTTT	CASSPQGPSNQPQHF